This TCR beta chain was sequenced for a study of CD8 T cells in ankylosing spondylitis. Worth noting for this clonotype: The antigen remains undetermined.

The CDR3 is made up of 14 amino acids. V dropped 4 bases and J dropped 2 bases, with 10 bases sitting between them. Germline-derived CDR1 and CDR2 are LGHNA and YNFKEQ. Study-level findings and limits: Prior work had noted some motif variants in reactive arthritis blood and synovial fluid. Disease-associated clones were CD8+ and fairly uncommon in peripheral blood. One TCR beta motif, made up of roughly 8 highly homologous variants, appeared characteristic of ankylosing spondylitis blood. There was reportedly significant enrichment of clones that were disease-linked in matched ankylosing spondylitis synovial fluid.

TCR beta libraries were made by quantitative 5'-RACE with molecular barcodes. TCRdb redid the calling of the 5' RACE reads with MiXCR, one entry per CDR3 protein. The profile covers about 440,000 distinct CDR3 sequences, with over 15% appearing a single time and approximately 0.93% taken by the ten largest. This TCR derives from a male donor with ankylosing spondylitis. The chain couples TRBV4-2 to TRBJ2-3, with D uncertain. Sequenced: blood, either unsorted or a sorted T cell fraction (not recorded which). DNA of the CDR3: TGTGCCAGCAGCCCATGGGGAAACACAGATACGCAGTATTTT. As protein: CASSPWGNTDTQYF.